This TCR beta chain stems from a study of somatic mutations in cytotoxic T cells in rheumatoid arthritis. Study information: Right after diagnosis, and before any treatment had started, patient peripheral blood (about 33 ml EDTA) was drawn.

Each population, CD4+ and CD8+ cells, was isolated by positive magnetic bead selection and checked for purity by flow cytometry. Here immunoSEQ multiplex PCR was the method, and the copy in TCRdb shows in-frame clones only, minus some. The sample contains roughly 13,000 clones, 65% to 75% of which appear only once. This CDR3 region has 14 residues. V gave up 0 bases and J gave up 9 bases, with 12 bases separating them. Germline V gene sequence: CDR1 MGHRA, CDR2 YSYEKL. This chain uses TRBV4-1 with TRBJ2-1; possible D gene TRBD2, 6 bases. This TCR was sampled from an adult with rheumatoid arthritis. The sample consisted of CD8+ T cells sorted from blood. The CDR3 here is CASSQDIGGSEQFF. CDR3 bases: TGCGCCAGCAGCCAAGATATCGGGGGAAGTGAGCAGTTCTTC.